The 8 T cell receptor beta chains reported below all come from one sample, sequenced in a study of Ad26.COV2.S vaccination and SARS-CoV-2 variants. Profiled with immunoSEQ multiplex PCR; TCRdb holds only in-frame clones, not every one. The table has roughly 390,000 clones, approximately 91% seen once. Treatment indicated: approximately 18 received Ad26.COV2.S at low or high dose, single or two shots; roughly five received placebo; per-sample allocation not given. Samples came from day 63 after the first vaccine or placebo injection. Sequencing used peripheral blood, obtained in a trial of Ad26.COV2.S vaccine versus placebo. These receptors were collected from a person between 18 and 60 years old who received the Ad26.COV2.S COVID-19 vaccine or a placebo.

The CDR3 coding sequence is TGTGCCAGCAAACTGACAGAGTCACCCCTCCACTTT. Its protein is CASKLTESPLHF. V is TRBV6-5 and J is TRBJ1-6; D may be TRBD1 (5 bases). The CDR3 has 12 residues. The germline V gene encodes CDR1 MNHEY and CDR2 SVGAGI. V was trimmed by 7 bases and J by 10 bases, leaving 11 bases between them.

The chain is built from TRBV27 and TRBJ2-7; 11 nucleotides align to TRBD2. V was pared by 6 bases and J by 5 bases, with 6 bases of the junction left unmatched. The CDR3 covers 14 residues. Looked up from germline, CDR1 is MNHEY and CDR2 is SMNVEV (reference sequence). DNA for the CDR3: TGTGCCAGCAGGTCCGGGACTAGCGGAGACGAGCAGTACTTC. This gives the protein CASRSGTSGDEQYF.

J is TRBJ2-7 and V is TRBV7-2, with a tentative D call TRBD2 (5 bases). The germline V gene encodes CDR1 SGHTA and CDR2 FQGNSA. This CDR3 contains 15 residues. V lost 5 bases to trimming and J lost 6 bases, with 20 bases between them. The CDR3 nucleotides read TGTGCCAGCAGCCCCAATGAAGAGGGTGAGGTCGAGCAGTACTTC. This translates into CASSPNEEGEVEQYF.

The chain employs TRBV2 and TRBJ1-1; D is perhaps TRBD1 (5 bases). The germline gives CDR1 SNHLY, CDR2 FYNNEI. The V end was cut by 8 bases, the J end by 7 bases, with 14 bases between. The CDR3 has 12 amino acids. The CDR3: CASRWAGGEAFF. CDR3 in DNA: TGTGCCAGCCGCTGGGCTGGGGGTGAAGCTTTCTTT.

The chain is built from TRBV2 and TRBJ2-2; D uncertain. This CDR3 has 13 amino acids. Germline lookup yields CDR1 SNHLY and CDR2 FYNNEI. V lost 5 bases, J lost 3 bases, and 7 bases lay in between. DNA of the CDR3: TGTGCCAGCAGTCTTAGGGACACCGGGGAGCTGTTTTTT. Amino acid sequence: CASSLRDTGELFF.

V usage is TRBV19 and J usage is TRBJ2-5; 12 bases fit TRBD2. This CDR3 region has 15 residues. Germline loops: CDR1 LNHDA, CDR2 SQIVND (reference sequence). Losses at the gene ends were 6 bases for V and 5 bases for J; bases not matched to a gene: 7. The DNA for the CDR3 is TGTGCCAGTAGGGCTAGCGGGGGGGCCGCGGAGACCCAGTACTTC. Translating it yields CASRASGGAAETQYF.

In DNA form, the CDR3 reads TGTGCCAGCAGCTTACTGGGGACAGGGATAGGCTACACCTTC. Amino acid sequence: CASSLLGTGIGYTF. The chain joins TRBV7-9 to TRBJ1-2; 9 nucleotides agree with TRBD1. The CDR3 is 14 amino acids. The V gene's germline CDR1 is SEHNR and CDR2 FQNEAQ (reference sequence). With V trimmed by 2 bases and J by 8 bases, 6 bases remained unmatched.

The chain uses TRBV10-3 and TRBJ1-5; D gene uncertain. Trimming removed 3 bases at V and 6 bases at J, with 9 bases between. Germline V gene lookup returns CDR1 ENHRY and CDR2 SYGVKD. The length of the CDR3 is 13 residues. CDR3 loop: CAISDGEGQPQHF. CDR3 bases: TGTGCCATCAGTGACGGGGAAGGTCAGCCCCAGCATTTT.